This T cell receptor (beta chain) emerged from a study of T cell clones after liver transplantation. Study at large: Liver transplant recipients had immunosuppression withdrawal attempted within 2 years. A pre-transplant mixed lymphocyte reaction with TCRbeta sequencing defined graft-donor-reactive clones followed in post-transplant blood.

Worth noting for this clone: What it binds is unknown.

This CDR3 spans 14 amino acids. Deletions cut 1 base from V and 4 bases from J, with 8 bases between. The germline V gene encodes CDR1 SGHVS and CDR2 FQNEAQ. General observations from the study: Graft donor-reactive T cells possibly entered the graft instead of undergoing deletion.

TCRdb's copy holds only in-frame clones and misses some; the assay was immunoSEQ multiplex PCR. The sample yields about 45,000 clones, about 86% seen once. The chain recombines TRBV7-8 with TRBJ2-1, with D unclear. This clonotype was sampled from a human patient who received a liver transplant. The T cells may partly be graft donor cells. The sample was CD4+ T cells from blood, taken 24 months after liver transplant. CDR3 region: CASSLGTVYNEQFF. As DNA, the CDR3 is TGTGCCAGCAGCTTAGGCACCGTTTACAATGAGCAGTTCTTC.